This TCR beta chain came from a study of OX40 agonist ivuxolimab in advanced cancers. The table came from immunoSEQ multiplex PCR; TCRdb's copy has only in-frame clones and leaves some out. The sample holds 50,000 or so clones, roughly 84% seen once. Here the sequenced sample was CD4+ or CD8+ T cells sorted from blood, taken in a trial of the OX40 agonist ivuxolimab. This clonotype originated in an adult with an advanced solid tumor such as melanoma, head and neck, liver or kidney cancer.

This chain's CDR3 is CASSIEILAGGPCEQYF. The CDR3, as DNA: TGTGCCAGTAGTATAGAGATACTAGCGGGAGGGCCCTGTGAGCAGTACTTC. The chain uses TRBV19 and TRBJ2-7, with 13 bases matching TRBD2. V was pared by 0 bases and J by 7 bases, with 9 bases of the junction left unmatched. The CDR3 spans 17 residues. The germline V gene encodes CDR1 LNHDA and CDR2 SQIVND (reference sequence).